One sample yielded the 15 T cell receptor beta chains listed below, sequenced in a study of regulatory T cells in long-lasting Graves disease. Investigators prepared the TCR beta libraries by applying iRepertoire HTBI primers and Arm-PCR of CDR3 regions. One entry per CDR3 protein, called by TCRdb with MiXCR from the multiplex PCR reads. The sample consists of about 660,000 distinct CDR3 sequences, approximately 29% of them appearing once. The time point denotes: persistent/refractory GD, antithyroid drugs over 5 years with positive TRAb. Researchers made the TCR library from RNA that was extracted from PBMCs. This specimen was peripheral blood mononuclear cells (PBMCs), taken when the disease was refractory, from a patient treated with antithyroid drugs. The origin of the receptors is a female donor with Graves disease.

V usage is TRBV28 and J usage is TRBJ1-1; possibly TRBD1 for D (5 bases). Germline V lookup: CDR1 MDHEN, CDR2 SYDVKM. The ends were cut back, 7 bases at V and 6 bases at J, with 15 bases in the middle. The CDR3 covers 13 residues. DNA for the CDR3: TGTGCCAGCACCCTCGGCGGGGCAGCTGAAGCTTTCTTT. Protein sequence: CASTLGGAAEAFF.

The chain carries TRBV27 and TRBJ2-5; D is possibly TRBD2 (6 bases). There are 16 residues in the CDR3. Germline CDR1 reads MNHEY; CDR2 reads SMNVEV (reference sequence). Trimming shortened V by 6 bases and J by 5 bases, and 22 bases separated the two germline ends. CDR3: CASRAGTHPYGETQYF. Written as DNA, the CDR3 is TGTGCCAGCAGGGCCGGGACTCACCCGTACGGGGAGACCCAGTACTTC.

This clonotype has more than one count but fewer than ten. The gene calls are TRBV18 and TRBJ1-2, with 7 bases matching TRBD1. V lost 0 bases and J lost 1; bases outside the gene matches: 5. The length of the CDR3 is 16 residues. Per germline, CDR1 KGHSH and CDR2 LQKENI. Here the CDR3 reads CASSPPPQGINYGYTF. CDR3 in DNA: TGTGCCAGCTCACCACCCCCACAGGGGATTAACTATGGCTACACCTTC. The variable domain in full, with the rest retrieved from reference TRBV18 and TRBJ1-2, is NAGVMQNPRHLVRRRGQEARLRCSPMKGHSHVYWYRQLPEEGLKFMVYLQKENIIDESGMPKERFSAEFPKEGPSILRIQQVVRGDSAAYFCASSPPPQGINYGYTFGSGTRLTVV.

The chain couples TRBV3-1 to TRBJ1-4; D is unresolved. Per germline, CDR1 LGHDT and CDR2 YNNKEL (reference sequence). This CDR3 is built from 18 residues. Trimming took 0 bases from V and 3 from J, leaving 17 bases between them. The CDR3 DNA sequence: TGTGCCAGCAGCCAAGATTATCGGAGGAGAAAGGCTAATGAAAAACTGTTTTTT. Amino acids: CASSQDYRRRKANEKLFF.

This clonotype showed up just a few times. The chain is built from TRBV30 and TRBJ2-6, with D perhaps being TRBD1 or TRBD2 (5 bases each). V lost 3 bases and J 1 base, leaving 10 bases between the germline ends. In germline, CDR1 is GTSNPN, CDR2 SVGIG (reference sequence). The CDR3 totals 15 residues. As DNA, the CDR3 is TGTGCCTGGAGCGGGGACGGTTCTGGGGCCAACGTCCTGACTTTC. Translation: CAWSGDGSGANVLTF.

This clonotype turned up a few times. This chain joins TRBV6-4 and TRBJ1-4, with unresolved D. This CDR3 has 14 residues. Trimming shortened V by 5 bases and J by 4 bases, and 11 bases separated the two germline ends. CDR1 is MRHNA and CDR2 is SNTAGT in the germline V gene. The CDR3 protein is CASSYGVINEKLFF. DNA for the CDR3: TGTGCCAGCAGTTACGGGGTCATTAATGAAAAACTGTTTTTT.

The sample holds a few counts of this clonotype. The chain joins TRBV19 to TRBJ1-5; the match to TRBD1 covers 9 bases. CDR3 length equals 14 residues. V lost 7 bases and J lost 7; bases outside the gene matches: 8. The V gene's germline CDR1 is LNHDA and CDR2 SQIVND (reference sequence). CDR3 bases: TGTGCCAGTAAACGGGGACAGGGAGGCCAGCCCCAGCATTTT. This codes for CASKRGQGGQPQHF. The full variable domain, its missing parts supplied by reference TRBV19 and TRBJ1-5, is DGGITQSPKYLFRKEGQNVTLSCEQNLNHDAMYWYRQDPGQGLRLIYYSQIVNDFQKGDIAEGYSVSREKKESFPLTVTSAQKNPTAFYLCASKRGQGGQPQHFGDGTRLSIL.

This clonotype has a handful of counts. V is TRBV3-1 and J is TRBJ1-5, with D perhaps TRBD1 (6 bases). Germline CDR1 is LGHDT and CDR2 is YNNKEL (reference sequence). The CDR3 runs 16 residues. V was trimmed by 1 base and J by 4 bases, leaving 14 bases between them. The CDR3 loop reads CASSQGQAGQNQPQHF. The CDR3 region has the DNA TGTGCCAGCAGCCAAGGACAGGCGGGGCAAAATCAGCCCCAGCATTTT.

This clonotype was detected a few times. V gene TRBV7-3 combines with J gene TRBJ2-6, with D tentatively TRBD2 (5 bases). This CDR3 region has 17 residues. The V end was cut by 3 bases, the J end by 0 bases, with 12 bases between. Germline CDR1 and CDR2: SGHTA and FQGTGA. The CDR3 protein is CASSFFRDRSGANVLTF. The CDR3 bases are TGTGCCAGCAGCTTTTTCCGGGATCGCTCTGGGGCCAACGTCCTGACTTTC. Filled out from reference TRBV7-3 and TRBJ2-6, the complete variable domain reads GAGVSQTPSNKVTEKGKYVELRCDPISGHTALYWYRQSLGQGPEFLIYFQGTGAADDSGLPNDRFFAVRPEGSVSTLKIQRTERGDSAVYLCASSFFRDRSGANVLTFGAGSRLTVL.

This clonotype was counted between two and nine times. The gene calls are TRBV5-1 and TRBJ1-6; D is possibly TRBD1 (6 bases). The CDR3 sequence is 16 residues long. Germline V gene lookup returns CDR1 SGHRS and CDR2 YFSETQ. V was cut by 2 bases and J by 11 bases, with 20 bases left in between. CDR3 nucleotide sequence: TGCGCCAGCAGCTTATCGGGACACCAAGAAGGGACACCCCTCCACTTT. Residues: CASSLSGHQEGTPLHF.

V is TRBV12-3 or TRBV12-4 and J is TRBJ1-4; D is unresolved. The CDR3 has 13 amino acids. V was pared by 6 bases and J by 6 bases, with 11 bases between. The CDR3 nucleotides read TGTGCCAGCAGCCTGACAACAGATGAAAAACTGTTTTTT. Its translation: CASSLTTDEKLFF.

The table lists this clonotype with many counts. The chain carries TRBV6-1 and TRBJ1-4; TRBD1 matches 7 bases. Germline trimming cut 7 bases from V and 7 bases from J; bases unmatched to any gene: 12. The germline CDR1 and CDR2 sequences are MNHNS and SASEGT. The CDR3 totals 15 residues. The CDR3 is CASKQAGGGGEKLFF. The CDR3 region has the DNA TGTGCCAGCAAGCAGGCAGGGGGGGGAGGTGAAAAACTGTTTTTT.

The table lists this clonotype with a few counts. The chain recombines TRBV28 with TRBJ1-2, with D unresolved. CDR1 and CDR2 from the germline V gene are MDHEN and SYDVKM. The CDR3 has 14 residues. V was clipped by 3 bases and J by 5 bases, with 13 bases between them. CDR3 DNA sequence: TGTGCCAGCAGTTTGCTGTCCCCCGGGTATGGCTACACCTTC. It encodes CASSLLSPGYGYTF.

This clonotype turned up a few times. The CDR3 nucleotides read TGTGCCAGCAGTTTTGACAGACCGGATTATAGCAATCAGCCCCAGCATTTT. It encodes CASSFDRPDYSNQPQHF. This chain joins TRBV6-2 or TRBV6-3 and TRBJ1-5, with a tentative D call TRBD1 (5 bases). Germline values: CDR1 MNHEY, CDR2 SVGEGT. CDR3 length: 17 residues. V was pared by 4 bases and J by 0 bases, with 16 bases between.

Note on this clonotype: This sequence may be a read error, since a much larger clone differs from it by one base. The genes are TRBV11-2 and TRBJ2-2; 7 positions agree with TRBD2. Germline V gene data show CDR1 as SGHAT and CDR2 as FQNNGV. This CDR3 comprises 18 residues. DNA for the CDR3: TGTGCCAGCACATGGGGGGGACGCCGCAGCACCAATACCGGGGAGCCGTTTTTT. This codes for CASTWGGRRSTNTGEPFF.